The 2 T cell receptor beta chains presented below share a single source sample, sequenced in a study of CD8 T cells in Susac syndrome. Random hexamers served to reverse transcribe roughly 0.45 to 1 ug RNA. TCRdb reprocessed the immunoSEQ multiplex PCR reads via MiXCR and lists one record per CDR3 protein. Of some 200,000 distinct CDR3 sequences listed, roughly 94% are singletons. Material: CD8+ T cells from PBMCs. Source of these receptors: a human donor with Susac syndrome.

In regard to this clonotype: An end of the junction does not agree with germline; a read error may underlie this. The V call is TRBV29-1, the J call TRBJ2-7, with D tentatively TRBD2 (5 bases). In germline, CDR1 is SQVTM, CDR2 ANQGSEA. CDR3 length: 12 residues. The chain's CDR3 is CSVEGGSSEQYF. DNA of the CDR3: TGCAGCGTTGAAGGAGGGTCCTCCGAGCAGTACTTC.

The chain employs TRBV10-3 and TRBJ1-5; maybe TRBD1 (5 bases). Looked up from germline, CDR1 is ENHRY and CDR2 is SYGVKD. The V and J ends lost 2 bases and 6 bases respectively, with 14 bases between them. The CDR3 is 15 amino acids. CDR3 region: CAISENSGGGQPQHF. CDR3 nucleotides: TGTGCCATCAGTGAGAACTCAGGTGGGGGTCAGCCCCAGCATTTT.